This T cell receptor beta chain is from a study of blood T cell repertoires in COVID-19. Whole-study context: The United States, Italy and Spain provided the acute and convalescent COVID-19 samples. From T cells, B-cell-depleted T cells, or PBMCs came the material, which was cDNA or gDNA.

Authors' analysis steps: Amplification with reference gene primers provided the estimates of nucleated cell counts. Libraries were prepared by immunoSEQ multiplex PCR; TCRdb keeps only in-frame clonotypes and omits some of them. The V and J calls and clone size are taken from that table; D and trimming were inferred from the DNA. This table has just under 150,000 clones, about 85% appearing once. Trimming cost V 8 bases and J 0 bases, with 9 bases left between them. This CDR3 has 13 amino acids. Per the germline V gene, CDR1 is SNHLY and CDR2 is FYNNEI. This TCR was sampled from a human donor with acute or convalescent COVID-19. The donor label of this sample is uncertain. V gene TRBV2 combines with J gene TRBJ2-3; D is perhaps TRBD2 (5 bases). The sequenced sample was peripheral blood. CDR3 residues: CASEGTSTDTQYF. The CDR3 nucleotides read TGTGCCAGCGAGGGAACTAGCACAGATACGCAGTATTTT.